This TCR beta chain was identified in a study of T cells in Graves' hyperthyroidism and ophthalmopathy. Study observations and caveats: A model of 13 V-J pairs discriminated ophthalmopathy from stable hyperthyroidism.

The germline V gene has CDR1 LGHDT and CDR2 YNNKEL (reference sequence). The length of the CDR3 is 15 residues. Between the trimmed V and J ends, which lost 1 base and 3 bases, there was a span of 12 bases. Lactation, pregnancy, other autoimmune disease or uncontrolled infection excluded patients. Each diagnosis was grounded in clinical symptoms, serum thyroxine and TRAb, thyroid ultrasound, and orbital computed tomography. Comments on this clonotype: Its target is not known.

The CDR3 regions of TCR beta were amplified from RNA transcripts. The HTBI primer set was used in a first-round RT-PCR of the TCR CDR3. TCRdb reprocessed the multiplex PCR reads with MiXCR, giving one entry per CDR3 protein. The repertoire holds 300,000 to 350,000 distinct CDR3 sequences, with 15% to 20% as singletons. Sequenced sample: blood. The receptor comes from a woman aged 45-65 years with Graves' hyperthyroidism. This chain links TRBV3-1 with TRBJ1-1; D is possibly TRBD1 (6 bases). CDR3 nucleotides: TGTGCCAGCAGCCAAGGGGACGGGGGCTACACTGAAGCTTTCTTT. This codes for CASSQGDGGYTEAFF.